The rows below give T cell receptor beta chains drawn from one sample of a study of blood T cell repertoires in COVID-19. TCRdb's copy holds only in-frame clones and misses some; the assay was immunoSEQ multiplex PCR. The table lists roughly 500,000 clones, approximately 86% of them singletons. Sequencing was done on a sample of PBMCs or T cells enriched from blood (not recorded which). All receptors derive from a woman aged 60-70 years who had recovered from COVID-19. Both conserved end residues are part of each CDR3. The order of the fields is J gene, V gene, D gene, clone size, CDR3 DNA, CDR3 protein. D genes are given only for firm matches. Clone size is shown for a subset of rows, as once, few, many or a class of expanded clone.

TRBJ2-3,TRBV6-2/TRBV6-3,NA,NA,TGTGCCACCCGCCCAGCTAGGTGGGAGGATACGCAGTATTTT,CATRPARWEDTQYF
TRBJ1-6,TRBV7-9,TRBD1,NA,TGTGCCAGCAGGGGACAGCAAAATTCACCCCTCCACTTT,CASRGQQNSPLHF
TRBJ1-1,TRBV5-1,NA,NA,TGCGCCAGCAGCTTGTCGTTCGGGATGAACACTGAAGCTTTCTTT,CASSLSFGMNTEAFF
TRBJ2-5,TRBV5-1,TRBD1,NA,TGCGCCAGCAGCCGAGGACAGGGGCTTCAAGAGACCCAGTACTTC,CASSRGQGLQETQYF
TRBJ1-3,TRBV5-1,NA,NA,TGCGCCAGCAGCTTGAACAGGGTTTATTCTGGAAACACCATATATTTT,CASSLNRVYSGNTIYF
TRBJ1-5,TRBV6-2/TRBV6-3,NA,NA,TGTGCCAGCAGTACTATAAATCAGCCCCAGCATTTT,CASSTINQPQHF
TRBJ2-5,TRBV4-1,NA,NA,TGCGCCAGCAGCCAAGCTCGGGGAGAGACCCAGTACTTC,CASSQARGETQYF
TRBJ2-2,TRBV5-4,TRBD1,NA,TGTGCCAGCAGCCCTACCATAGGGGGCGACACCGGGGAGCTGTTTTTT,CASSPTIGGDTGELFF
TRBJ1-2,TRBV19,NA,NA,TGTGCCAGTAGCTCCGGACAGCTTGGCTACACCTTC,CASSSGQLGYTF
TRBJ1-6,TRBV27,TRBD1,few,TGTGCCAGCAGTTCTCCGGGACAGTATAATTCACCCCTCCACTTT,CASSSPGQYNSPLHF
TRBJ1-2,TRBV7-9,NA,NA,TGTGCCAGCGGACTCGAAAGTGGCTACACCTTC,CASGLESGYTF
TRBJ1-4,TRBV28,TRBD1,NA,TGTGCCAGCAGCTACTGGACAGGGGGAGAGGGTGAAAAACTGTTTTTT,CASSYWTGGEGEKLFF
TRBJ2-1,TRBV5-1,TRBD2,NA,TGCGCCAGCAGCGGGTGGACTAGCGGGAACAATGAGCAGTTCTTC,CASSGWTSGNNEQFF
TRBJ1-2,TRBV11-2,NA,NA,TGTGCCAGCAGCTTCGGCTGGGAGGTCTATGGCTACACCTTC,CASSFGWEVYGYTF
TRBJ2-1,TRBV5-1,TRBD2,once,TGCGCCAGCAGACTAGCGGGGTCCGGGCATGAGCAGTTCTTC,CASRLAGSGHEQFF
TRBJ1-4,TRBV25-1,NA,NA,TGTGCCAGCAGTGAATGGCGCGGGGATGAAAAACTGTTTTTT,CASSEWRGDEKLFF
TRBJ2-7,TRBV6-5,TRBD2,NA,TGTGCCAGCAGCCGAAGCGGGGGCTACGAGCAGTACTTC,CASSRSGGYEQYF
TRBJ2-1,TRBV3-1/TRBV3-2,NA,once,TGTGCCAGCAGCCAAGAGAGGCGGACAAAGCAGTTCTTC,CASSQERRTKQFF
TRBJ2-1,TRBV30,NA,NA,TGTGCCTGGAGTGTACTAGGGCAGGGGGGAAACAATGAGCAGTTCTTC,CAWSVLGQGGNNEQFF
TRBJ1-5,TRBV19,TRBD1,NA,TGTGCCAGTAGGAGACAGGGGGCCAATCAGCCCCAGCATTTT,CASRRQGANQPQHF
TRBJ2-6,TRBV14,TRBD1,NA,TGTGCCAGCAGCCACCCGGATGTAGGACAGGGGACTGGGGCCAACGTCCTGACTTTC,CASSHPDVGQGTGANVLTF
TRBJ1-2,TRBV6-5,TRBD1,once,TGTGCCAGCAGTAACCCCGGGACAGATTATGGCTACACCTTC,CASSNPGTDYGYTF